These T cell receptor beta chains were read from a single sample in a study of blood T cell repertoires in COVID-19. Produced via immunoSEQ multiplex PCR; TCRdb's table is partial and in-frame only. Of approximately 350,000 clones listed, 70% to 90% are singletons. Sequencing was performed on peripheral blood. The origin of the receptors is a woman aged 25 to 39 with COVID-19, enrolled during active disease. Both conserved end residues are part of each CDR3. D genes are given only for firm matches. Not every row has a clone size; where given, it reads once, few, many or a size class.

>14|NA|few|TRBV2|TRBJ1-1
TGTGCCAGCAGTGTATCGACAGTCCGCACTGAAGCTTTCTTT
CASSVSTVRTEAFF
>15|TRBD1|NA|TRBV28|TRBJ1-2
TGTGCCAGCAGTTCCCATTGGGACAGTAACTATGGCTACACCTTC
CASSSHWDSNYGYTF
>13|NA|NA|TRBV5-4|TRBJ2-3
TGTGCCAGCAGGCCCGAGTGGACAGATACGCAGTATTTT
CASRPEWTDTQYF
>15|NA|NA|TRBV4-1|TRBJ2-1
TGCGCCAGCAGCCAAGGTAGGGGTGGCTACAATGAGCAGTTCTTC
CASSQGRGGYNEQFF
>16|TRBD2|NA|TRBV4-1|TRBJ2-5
TGCGCCAGCAGCCGTCTGCTAGCGGGGGGGAAGGGGACCCAGTACTTC
CASSRLLAGGKGTQYF
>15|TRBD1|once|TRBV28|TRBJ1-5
TGTGCCAGCAGTTTCCCCGACAGGGTAGGTCAGCCCCAGCATTTT
CASSFPDRVGQPQHF
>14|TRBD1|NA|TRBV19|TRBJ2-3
TGTGCCAGTAGTATGGGACAGGTAGGCGATACGCAGTATTTT
CASSMGQVGDTQYF
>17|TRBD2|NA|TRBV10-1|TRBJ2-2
TGCGCCAGCAGTGAGGGCGACTATGCGGGAGTCACCGGGGAGCTGTTTTTT
CASSEGDYAGVTGELFF
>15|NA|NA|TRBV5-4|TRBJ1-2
TGTGCCAGCAGCTACACCACAGGGATGTCCTATGGCTACACCTTC
CASSYTTGMSYGYTF
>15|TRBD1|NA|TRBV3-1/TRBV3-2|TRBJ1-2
TGTGCCAGCAGCCAAGGCGGGACAGACTACTATGGCTACACCTTC
CASSQGGTDYYGYTF
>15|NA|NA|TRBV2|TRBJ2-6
TGTGCCAGCAGTCCTCAGGGCTCTGGGGCCAACGTCCTGACTTTC
CASSPQGSGANVLTF
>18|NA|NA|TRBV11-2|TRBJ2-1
TGTGCCAGCAGCGTTGGCCCCCTGGGGAGTTCCTCCTACAATGAGCAGTTCTTC
CASSVGPLGSSSYNEQFF
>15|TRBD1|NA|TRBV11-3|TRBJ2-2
TGTGCCAGCAGCCCCACCCAGGGGGCCTCCGGGGAGCTGTTTTTT
CASSPTQGASGELFF
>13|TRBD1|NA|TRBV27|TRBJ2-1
TGTGCCAGCAGGGGACAGGACAGGAATGAGCAGTTCTTC
CASRGQDRNEQFF
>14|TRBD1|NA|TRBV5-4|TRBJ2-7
TGTGCCAGCAGCCCTGGGACAGGGGGCTTCGAGCAGTACTTC
CASSPGTGGFEQYF
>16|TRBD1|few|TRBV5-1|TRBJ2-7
TGCGCCAGCAGCTCCTCGCGGGGGACAGGGTTCGGCGAGCAGTACTTC
CASSSSRGTGFGEQYF
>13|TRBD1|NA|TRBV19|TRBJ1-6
TGTGCCAGTACCAGGGGGAATAATTCACCCCTCCACTTT
CASTRGNNSPLHF
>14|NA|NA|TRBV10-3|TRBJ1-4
TGTGCCATCAGTGGAGGGCAGGCGGGTGAAAAACTGTTTTTT
CAISGGQAGEKLFF
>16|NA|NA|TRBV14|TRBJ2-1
TGTGCCAGCAGCCAAAGCGTACTAAGCTCCTACAATGAGCAGTTCTTC
CASSQSVLSSYNEQFF
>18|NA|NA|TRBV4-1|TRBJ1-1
TGCGCCAGCAGCCAAGATCCGTCCTATAACGGGGTGAACACTGAAGCTTTCTTT
CASSQDPSYNGVNTEAFF
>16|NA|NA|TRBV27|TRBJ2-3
TGTGCCAGCAGTTTGAGGGCCCGGGCGAGGACAGATACGCAGTATTTT
CASSLRARARTDTQYF
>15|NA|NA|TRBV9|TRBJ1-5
TGTGCCAGCAGCGTAGGCGACAGCCCTAATCAGCCCCAGCATTTT
CASSVGDSPNQPQHF
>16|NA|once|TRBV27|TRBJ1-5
TGTGCCAGCAGTCCCCATGGACAGTATAGCAATCAGCCCCAGCATTTT
CASSPHGQYSNQPQHF
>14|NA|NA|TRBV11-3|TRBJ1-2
TGTGCCAGCAGCCACGGACAGAGCTTCTATGGCTACACCTTC
CASSHGQSFYGYTF
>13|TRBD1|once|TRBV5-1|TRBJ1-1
TGCGCCAGCTCGGGACAGGGGAACACTGAAGCTTTCTTT
CASSGQGNTEAFF
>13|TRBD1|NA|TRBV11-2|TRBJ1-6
TGTGCCAGCAGCTTAGGACAGGGTGGGCCCCTCCACTTT
CASSLGQGGPLHF
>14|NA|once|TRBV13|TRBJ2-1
TGTGCCAGCAGCTTCCCTAGCTCGAACAATGAGCAGTTCTTC
CASSFPSSNNEQFF
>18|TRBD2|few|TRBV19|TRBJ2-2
TGTGCCAGTAGTATAGTGGTACTCAGCGGGGCAAACACCGGGGAGCTGTTTTTT
CASSIVVLSGANTGELFF
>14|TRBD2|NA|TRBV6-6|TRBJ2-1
TGTGCCAGCAGTACCGGGACTAGCGGCAATGAGCAGTTCTTC
CASSTGTSGNEQFF
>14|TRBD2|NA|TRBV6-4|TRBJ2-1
TGTGCCAGCAGTGTAGCGGGGGCCTACAATGAGCAGTTCTTC
CASSVAGAYNEQFF
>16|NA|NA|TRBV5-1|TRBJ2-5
TGCGCCAGCAGCTTGTTCCTGGGGCAACTAAAAGAGACCCAGTACTTC
CASSLFLGQLKETQYF